These 24 T cell receptor beta chains originate from one sample sequenced in a study of cytomegalovirus exposure and HLA in healthy donors. PCR was performed using 60 Vbeta and 13 Jbeta primers. The assay was immunoSEQ multiplex PCR, and TCRdb's table has in-frame clones only and misses some. There are approximately 150,000 clones in the sample; more than 80% occur only once, and approximately 7% lies in the top ten. What was sequenced was PBMCs. The source is a woman in her twenties or thirties in good health and CMV-seropositive.

The chain has TRBV25-1 and TRBJ2-7; TRBD1 agrees at 8 bases. The CDR3 runs 15 residues. Germline CDR1 MGHDK, CDR2 SYGVNS. Trimming at V came to 5 bases and at J to 2 bases, leaving 8 bases not matched to a gene. CDR3 nucleotide sequence: TGTGCCAGCAGTAGTCGGCAGGGGGCAGCCTACGAGCAGTACTTC. Translation: CASSSRQGAAYEQYF.

About this clone itself: An end of the junction differs from the germline gene, which may be a read error. CDR3 in DNA: TGTTCCAGCAGCCCGGACAGCACCTACGAGCAGTACTTC. Translated: CSSSPDSTYEQYF. The rearrangement links TRBV7-9 to TRBJ2-7, with D possibly TRBD1 on 6 matching bases. This CDR3 is built from 13 residues. Germline lookup yields CDR1 SEHNR and CDR2 FQNEAQ (reference sequence).

This chain links TRBV5-4 with TRBJ2-5; D may be TRBD1 (6 bases). The V gene lost 7 bases and the J gene lost 3 bases, with 19 bases spanning the gap. The CDR3 covers 15 residues. The germline V gene has CDR1 SGHNT and CDR2 YYREEE (reference sequence). The CDR3 nucleotides read TGTGCCAGCCGATCTTTGGGGGCAGGTAAAGAGACCCAGTACTTC. Protein: CASRSLGAGKETQYF.

This sequence joins TRBV5-6 and TRBJ1-5; weak D call: TRBD1 (5 bases). Trimming cost V 0 bases and J 6 bases, with 10 bases left between them. Germline CDR1 and CDR2: SGHDT and YYEEEE. The CDR3 length is 14 residues. This CDR3 is CASSLGGVSQPQHF. CDR3 in DNA: TGTGCCAGCAGCTTGGGGGGGGTGTCTCAGCCCCAGCATTTT.

The V gene is TRBV6-6, the J gene TRBJ2-7; 8 bases align to TRBD2. Germline V gene lookup returns CDR1 MNHNY and CDR2 SVGAGI (reference sequence). The CDR3 extends over 12 amino acids. J was trimmed by 6 bases and V by 6 bases; bases with no gene match: 4. Here the CDR3 reads CASSRTSGEQYF. In nucleotides, the CDR3 is TGTGCCAGCAGCCGCACTAGCGGCGAGCAGTACTTC.

The table lists this clone with a few counts. This chain uses TRBV7-8 with TRBJ2-1; 7 nucleotides match TRBD1. The J segment lost 2 bases and the V segment lost 1 base, leaving 5 bases of the junction unmatched. CDR1 and CDR2 (germline): SGHVS, FQNEAQ. The CDR3 runs to 16 residues. The chain's CDR3 is CASSLENRGPYNEQFF. CDR3 nucleotide sequence: TGTGCCAGCAGCTTAGAGAACAGGGGACCCTACAATGAGCAGTTCTTC.

V usage is TRBV6-1 and J usage is TRBJ1-2; maybe TRBD1 (6 bases). This CDR3 is 15 amino acids long. V was clipped by 5 bases and J by 2 bases, with 15 bases between them. Germline CDR1 is MNHNS and CDR2 is SASEGT. The CDR3 loop is CASSFYRDLNYGYTF. The CDR3 nucleotides read TGTGCCAGCAGTTTTTACAGGGACCTGAACTATGGCTACACCTTC.

The V call is TRBV5-1, the J call TRBJ2-7, with a tentative D call TRBD2 (5 bases). The CDR3 spans 13 residues. CDR1 is SGHRS and CDR2 is YFSETQ in the germline V gene. V lost 4 bases and J 2 bases, leaving 10 bases between the germline ends. The CDR3 loop is CASSLAPPYEQYF. In DNA form, the CDR3 reads TGCGCCAGCAGCCTAGCCCCACCCTACGAGCAGTACTTC.

The rearrangement links TRBV10-3 to TRBJ1-5; 10 nucleotides align to TRBD1. Germline V lookup: CDR1 ENHRY, CDR2 SYGVKD. The junction had 3 bases not matched to a gene; V was cut back by 6 bases and J by 4 bases. The CDR3 is 14 amino acids. This CDR3 is CAIRPGQGNQPQHF. Here the CDR3 DNA reads TGTGCCATCAGACCGGGACAGGGGAATCAGCCCCAGCATTTT.

This clone was found a few times. The chain couples TRBV4-2 to TRBJ2-1, with 9 bases lining up with TRBD2. J was trimmed by 9 bases and V by 0 bases; bases with no gene match: 9. This CDR3 spans 16 amino acids. CDR1 and CDR2 (germline): LGHNA, YNFKEQ. CDR3 bases: TGTGCCAGCAGCCAAGATGGGGGCGGGGGGGCCTCTGAGCAGTTCTTC. It translates to CASSQDGGGGASEQFF.

The V call is TRBV4-3, the J call TRBJ2-3; D not certain. Germline values: CDR1 LGHNA, CDR2 YSLEER. This CDR3 comprises 17 residues. Deletions cut 4 bases from V and 1 base from J, with 18 bases between. CDR3 bases: TGCGCCAGCAGCCTTACCGTTCCCCCGGTGCGCACAGATACGCAGTATTTT. Residues: CASSLTVPPVRTDTQYF.

As regards this clone: Other DNA sequences of this sample code for an identical CDR3. V and J are TRBV7-9 and TRBJ2-5; no clear D. Germline CDR1 reads SEHNR; CDR2 reads FQNEAQ (reference sequence). Trimming took 5 bases from V and 0 from J, leaving 7 bases between them. CDR3 size: 13 residues. The CDR3 reads CASSADNQETQYF. The CDR3 DNA sequence: TGTGCCAGCAGCGCCGACAACCAAGAGACCCAGTACTTC.

As for this clone: This same CDR3 is encoded by further DNA sequences in the sample. This rearrangement joins TRBV29-1 to TRBJ2-7; maybe TRBD2 (5 bases). V was clipped by 4 bases and J by 0 bases, with 7 bases between them. This CDR3 spans 12 amino acids. The germline CDR1 and CDR2 sequences are SQVTM and ANQGSEA. The CDR3 reads CSVAGSSYEQYF. DNA for the CDR3: TGCAGCGTTGCGGGAAGCTCCTACGAGCAGTACTTC.

In DNA form, the CDR3 reads TGTGCCAGCAGCTTAGAGATAGCGGGGGCCGGGGAGCTGTTTTTT. It is translated as CASSLEIAGAGELFF. The chain couples TRBV11-1 to TRBJ2-2; TRBD2 matches 9 bases. Germline V gives CDR1 SGHAT, CDR2 FQDESV (reference sequence). This CDR3 has 15 amino acids. The ends lost 1 base at V and 6 bases at J; junction bases unmatched: 3.

V and J are TRBV30 and TRBJ1-5; D ambiguous. The CDR3 contains 13 residues. Germline V gene lookup returns CDR1 GTSNPN and CDR2 SVGIG (reference sequence). The ends were cut back, 3 bases at V and 7 bases at J, with 13 bases in the middle. The CDR3: CAWSAQSQQPQHF. The CDR3 DNA follows: TGTGCCTGGAGCGCCCAAAGTCAGCAGCCCCAGCATTTT.

For the CDR3, the DNA is TGCATGGCGGGGGGGAACAATGAGCAGTTCTTC. It translates to CMAGGNNEQFF. This chain uses TRBV20-1 with TRBJ2-1; 9 bases map to TRBD2. CDR3 size: 11 residues. CDR1 DFQATT and CDR2 SNEGSKA come from the germline V gene (reference sequence).

The chain joins TRBV30 to TRBJ2-7, with 7 positions matching TRBD1. The germline gives CDR1 GTSNPN, CDR2 SVGIG (reference sequence). After removal of 0 bases from V and 4 bases from J, the junction contained 21 bases not matched to a gene. The CDR3 runs 19 residues. The CDR3: CAWSVRPFTGQTTGYEQYF. CDR3 nucleotides: TGTGCCTGGAGTGTCAGGCCTTTTACGGGACAGACAACGGGGTACGAGCAGTACTTC.

The rearrangement uses TRBV10-3 and TRBJ1-2; D gene unclear. CDR1 is ENHRY and CDR2 is SYGVKD in the germline V gene. V was shortened by 3 bases and J by 8 bases, with 13 bases between the two germline ends. This CDR3 is built from 13 residues. CDR3 in DNA: TGTGCCATCAGTGACCAATTCATCCGGGGCTACACCTTC. This sequence encodes CAISDQFIRGYTF.

This sequence joins TRBV11-3 and TRBJ2-1; 8 bases line up with TRBD2. V dropped 3 bases and J dropped 6; count of bases not matched to a gene: 4. The germline V gene encodes CDR1 SGHNT and CDR2 YENEEA. CDR3 length equals 14 residues. The CDR3 nucleotides read TGTGCCAGCAGCTTTAGCGGGGCAGGCAATGAGCAGTTCTTC. Translated, it gives CASSFSGAGNEQFF. The full variable domain, in which reference TRBV11-3 and TRBJ2-1 provide the parts outside the CDR3, is EAGVVQSPRYKIIEKKQPVAFWCNPISGHNTLYWYLQNLGQGPELLIRYENEEAVDDSQLPKDRFSAERLKGVDSTLKIQPAELGDSAVYLCASSFSGAGNEQFFGPGTRLTVL.

On this clone: At one end, the junction sequence differs from germline, possibly due to a read error. This chain joins TRBV18 and TRBJ1-1, with a weak D call TRBD1 (5 bases). The V gene's germline CDR1 is KGHSH and CDR2 LQKENI. The CDR3 is 15 residues long. For the CDR3, the DNA is TGTGCCAGCTCACCAGTCGGGGGGTGGAACGCTGAAGCTTTCTTT. Translating it yields CASSPVGGWNAEAFF.

The J gene is TRBJ1-1, the V gene TRBV19; D possibly corresponds to TRBD1 (5 bases). The V gene lost 5 bases and the J gene lost 2 bases, with 9 bases spanning the gap. CDR1 and CDR2 (germline): LNHDA, SQIVND (reference sequence). The CDR3 runs to 13 residues. CDR3 nucleotide sequence: TGTGCCAGTAGTTTGACAGCAAACACTGAAGCTTTCTTT. Translated, it gives CASSLTANTEAFF.

This sequence joins TRBV4-2 and TRBJ2-3, with 10 bases lining up with TRBD2. With 1 base clipped from V and 6 bases from J, the junction kept 4 bases outside the gene matches. CDR1 and CDR2 (germline): LGHNA, YNFKEQ. This CDR3 is built from 15 residues. CDR3 in amino acids: CASSQGGTSDDTQYF. The CDR3 nucleotides are TGTGCCAGCAGCCAAGGAGGGACTAGCGATGATACGCAGTATTTT.

This rearrangement joins TRBV9 to TRBJ2-5; 8 bases fit TRBD2. Germline V gene data show CDR1 as SGDLS and CDR2 as YYNGEE. The CDR3 is 15 amino acids. The trim removed 5 bases at V and 3 bases at J, leaving 9 bases unmatched. The CDR3 nucleotides read TGTGCCAGCAGTTACTCTGGGACTAGGGAAGAGACCCAGTACTTC. Protein sequence: CASSYSGTREETQYF.

The V call is TRBV5-1, the J call TRBJ2-1; TRBD2 agrees at 10 bases. The J segment lost 3 bases and the V segment lost 5 bases, leaving 5 bases of the junction unmatched. The CDR3 sequence is 15 residues long. Germline assignment: CDR1 SGHRS and CDR2 YFSETQ. The chain's CDR3 is CASSLAGGDYNEQFF. For the CDR3, the DNA is TGCGCCAGCAGTTTAGCGGGGGGAGACTACAATGAGCAGTTCTTC.